This TCR beta chain was captured by sequencing in a study of OX40 agonist ivuxolimab in advanced cancers. About this clone: Its matching antigen is unknown.

Only in-frame clones appear in the TCRdb table, and some are missing; sequencing was by immunoSEQ multiplex PCR. The repertoire includes tens of thousands of clones, less than 95% of them detected once, and 8% to 10% sits in the top ten. Overall study results and limits: With doses of 0.1-3.0 mg/kg, partial responders showed among the lowest clonal expansion. Both CD4+ and CD8+ T cell populations in blood had undergone clonal expansion by week 6 at 0.1 to 3.0 mg/kg. Expanded clones tended on average to be more numerous among CD8+ T cells than CD4+.

J was trimmed by 1 base and V by 6 bases; bases with no gene match: 7. CDR1 is MDHEN and CDR2 is SYDVKM in the germline V gene. This CDR3 spans 15 amino acids. Here the sequenced sample was CD4+ or CD8+ T cells sorted from blood, taken in a trial of the OX40 agonist ivuxolimab. The chain carries TRBV28 and TRBJ2-7, with TRBD1 matching 9 bases. The sequence came from an adult with an advanced solid tumor such as melanoma, head and neck, liver or kidney cancer. The CDR3 reads CASSPGQGLSYEQYF. CDR3 nucleotides: TGTGCCAGCAGCCCCGGACAGGGGCTTTCCTACGAGCAGTACTTC.